Listed here are 13 T cell receptor beta chains from one sample, sequenced in a study of long-term antiretroviral therapy in people with HIV. The run of the v3.0 immunoSEQ assay was at survey level. Method: immunoSEQ multiplex PCR; TCRdb's copy keeps in-frame clones and lacks some. Of under 20,000 clones in the sample, about 79% are singletons; the top ten hold about 18%. The sequences come from unsorted PBMCs, collected just before starting antiretroviral therapy. The receptor source for this set is a man in his forties or fifties with HIV.

This sequence joins TRBV5-1 and TRBJ1-1, with TRBD1 matching over 8 bases. Trimming cost V 4 bases and J 0 bases; bases outside gene matches: 5. This CDR3 region has 15 residues. Germline V CDR1 and CDR2: SGHRS, YFSETQ. The CDR3 reads CASSGGQGVNTEAFF. The CDR3 bases are TGCGCCAGCAGCGGCGGACAGGGAGTGAACACTGAAGCTTTCTTT.

The V gene is TRBV4-1, the J gene TRBJ2-3, with D possibly being TRBD1 (5 bases). Trimming removed 1 base at V and 0 bases at J, with 11 bases between. The CDR3 contains 16 residues. The germline V gene encodes CDR1 MGHRA and CDR2 YSYEKL. The CDR3 coding sequence is TGCGCCAGCAGCCAAGGTGCTTCAGGGAGCACAGATACGCAGTATTTT. This sequence encodes CASSQGASGSTDTQYF.

The V call is TRBV2, the J call TRBJ2-7; D is possibly TRBD1 (6 bases). Germline CDR1 SNHLY, CDR2 FYNNEI. This CDR3 region has 15 residues. V was clipped by 2 bases and J by 4 bases, with 15 bases between them. The chain's CDR3 is CASSESAGVQYEQYF. The CDR3, as DNA: TGTGCCAGCAGTGAATCGGCAGGGGTGCAGTACGAGCAGTACTTC.

The chain employs TRBV5-1 and TRBJ2-7; D not certain. Germline V gene sequence: CDR1 SGHRS, CDR2 YFSETQ. The length of the CDR3 is 12 residues. Deletions cut 3 bases from V and 3 bases from J, with 7 bases between. CDR3 loop: CASSSSGYEQYF. Written as DNA, the CDR3 is TGCGCCAGCAGCTCCTCAGGCTACGAGCAGTACTTC. The complete variable domain, with remaining parts taken from reference TRBV5-1 and TRBJ2-7, reads KAGVTQTPRYLIKTRGQQVTLSCSPISGHRSVSWYQQTPGQGLQFLFEYFSETQRNKGNFPGRFSGRQFSNSRSEMNVSTLELGDSALYLCASSSSGYEQYFGPGTRLTVT.

On this clone: The limits of the CDR3 on the DNA are not certain, so only TCRdb's listed CDR3 is given. This rearrangement joins TRBV2 to TRBJ2-7; the DNA was not used to check the table's D call, TRBD1. The CDR3 has 14 residues if both end residues are counted. Germline CDR1 reads SNHLY; CDR2 reads FYNNEI. CDR3 sequence reads: CASSILDITYEQYF.

The chain recombines TRBV5-1 with TRBJ2-7, with no clear D. V lost 4 bases and J 0 bases, leaving 14 bases between the germline ends. CDR3 size: 15 residues. CDR1 SGHRS and CDR2 YFSETQ come from the germline V gene. CDR3 region: CASSPRQASSYEQYF. CDR3 nucleotides: TGCGCCAGCAGCCCCCGGCAAGCGAGCTCCTACGAGCAGTACTTC.

The genes are TRBV28 and TRBJ2-7; 8 positions agree with TRBD1. Trimming took 8 bases from V and 0 from J; bases not matched to a gene: 9. There are 15 residues in the CDR3. Per the germline V gene, CDR1 is MDHEN and CDR2 is SYDVKM. The chain's CDR3 is CASGPLTGVSYEQYF. The CDR3 DNA is TGTGCCAGCGGCCCCTTGACAGGGGTCTCCTACGAGCAGTACTTC.

This chain links TRBV6-5 with TRBJ2-2, with 12 nucleotides matching TRBD1. Germline CDR1 is MNHEY and CDR2 is SVGAGI. With 2 bases clipped from V and 6 bases from J, the junction kept 4 bases outside the gene matches. There are 16 residues in the CDR3. Here the CDR3 reads CASSYIRDRGPGELFF. DNA of the CDR3: TGTGCCAGCAGTTACATCCGGGACAGGGGGCCCGGGGAGCTGTTTTTT.

The chain uses TRBV7-6 and TRBJ1-2, with D unresolved. Per germline, CDR1 SGHVS and CDR2 FNYEAQ. The V gene lost 1 base and the J gene lost 3 bases, with 24 bases spanning the gap. There are 19 residues in the CDR3. CDR3: CASSLVGWVPNLGDYGYTF. CDR3 sequence (DNA): TGTGCCAGCAGCTTAGTAGGATGGGTCCCCAACCTGGGAGACTATGGCTACACCTTC.

The chain couples TRBV5-6 to TRBJ1-5, with a weak D call TRBD1 (5 bases). The ends were cut back, 4 bases at V and 1 base at J, with 18 bases in the middle. The CDR3 extends over 17 amino acids. Germline CDR1 reads SGHDT; CDR2 reads YYEEEE. CDR3 nucleotide sequence: TGTGCCAGCAGCCTGGGAGGGGCCTCCTGGAGCAATCAGCCCCAGCATTTT. It encodes CASSLGGASWSNQPQHF.

The J gene is TRBJ1-6, the V gene TRBV18, with D possibly TRBD1 on 5 matching bases. The CDR3 loop spans 15 amino acids. Germline V lookup: CDR1 KGHSH, CDR2 LQKENI. The V and J ends lost 0 bases and 7 bases respectively, with 10 bases between them. The CDR3 sequence is CASSPPGLPNSPLHF. CDR3 in DNA: TGTGCCAGCTCACCACCGGGACTCCCCAATTCACCCCTCCACTTT.

The V call is TRBV5-4, the J call TRBJ2-1; 10 positions match TRBD2. V was pared by 0 bases and J by 1 base, with 4 bases of the junction left unmatched. Germline loops: CDR1 SGHNT, CDR2 YYREEE (reference sequence). CDR3 length equals 17 residues. The DNA of the CDR3 is TGTGCCAGCAGCTTGGGTCTAGCGGGGGTTTCCTACAATGAGCAGTTCTTC. This gives the protein CASSLGLAGVSYNEQFF.

A single count supports this clone. The rearrangement uses TRBV18 and TRBJ1-1; D is unclear. Germline values: CDR1 KGHSH, CDR2 LQKENI. Trimming shortened V by 0 bases and J by 4 bases, and 12 bases separated the two germline ends. There are 15 residues in the CDR3. CDR3 sequence reads: CASSPPSSRGTEAFF. The DNA of the CDR3 is TGTGCCAGCTCACCACCGTCTTCGCGGGGCACTGAAGCTTTCTTT.